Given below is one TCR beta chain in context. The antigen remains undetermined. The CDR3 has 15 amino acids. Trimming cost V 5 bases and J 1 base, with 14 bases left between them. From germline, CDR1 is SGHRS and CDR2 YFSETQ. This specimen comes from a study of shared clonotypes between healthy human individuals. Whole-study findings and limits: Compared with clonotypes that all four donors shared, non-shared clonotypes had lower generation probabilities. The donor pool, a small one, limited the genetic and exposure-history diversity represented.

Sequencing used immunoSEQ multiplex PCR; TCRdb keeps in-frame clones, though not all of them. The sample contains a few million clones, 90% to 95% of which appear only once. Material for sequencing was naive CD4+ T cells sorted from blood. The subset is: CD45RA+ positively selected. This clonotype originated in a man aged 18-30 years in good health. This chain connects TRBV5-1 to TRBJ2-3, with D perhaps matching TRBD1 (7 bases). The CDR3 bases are TGCGCCAGCAGAGAGGGGGCTAGCGGCACAGATACGCAGTATTTT. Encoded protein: CASREGASGTDTQYF.